These 10 T cell receptor beta chains share one sample of origin, sequenced in a study of vaccination effects on CD4 cells after COVID-19. In the ViraFEST assay, antigen-specific CD4+ clonotypes were identified by expansion after peptide-pool stimulation. Cells that had been cultured for roughly eleven days were the source of isolated CD4+ T cells. People in the vaccine group had not been infected with SARS-CoV-2 before, and their nucleocapsid antibodies were negative. Some clones are missing from TCRdb's copy, which holds only in-frame ones; the method was immunoSEQ multiplex PCR. The table records 28,000 or so clones, around 70% of them present only once. Their target antigens are unknown. The source material was CD4+ T cells from PBMCs cultured with SARS-CoV-2 spike peptides, sampled before COVID-19 vaccination. The receptor source for this set is a human donor who received a COVID-19 vaccine.

The rearrangement joins TRBV6-5 to TRBJ1-1; D perhaps matches TRBD1 (6 bases). Trimming left V 5 bases short and J 5 bases short, with 12 bases between. The germline gives CDR1 MNHEY, CDR2 SVGAGI. The CDR3 has 13 amino acids. The CDR3 protein is CASSLGGVTEAFF. The DNA for the CDR3 is TGTGCCAGCAGTCTAGGGGGGGTGACTGAAGCTTTCTTT.

The V gene is TRBV19, the J gene TRBJ2-5, with TRBD2 matching over 7 bases. The CDR3 loop spans 13 amino acids. Germline V gene lookup returns CDR1 LNHDA and CDR2 SQIVND (reference sequence). After removal of 4 bases from V and 5 bases from J, the junction contained 4 bases not matched to a gene. The CDR3 protein is CASSSTGGETQYF. The CDR3 coding sequence is TGTGCCAGTAGTAGTACGGGAGGCGAGACCCAGTACTTC.

The V gene is TRBV10-3, the J gene TRBJ1-4, with 10 bases that match TRBD1. This CDR3 comprises 14 residues. Germline lookup yields CDR1 ENHRY and CDR2 SYGVKD. Losses at the gene ends were 8 bases for V and 8 bases for J; bases not matched to a gene: 8. The CDR3 DNA reads TGTGCCATCGGCTCCGGGACAGGGGAAGAAAAACTGTTTTTT. Its protein is CAIGSGTGEEKLFF.

CDR3 loop: CASSLRGGPETQYF. The CDR3 DNA sequence: TGTGCCAGCAGCTTGCGGGGGGGCCCAGAGACCCAGTACTTC. This chain connects TRBV5-4 to TRBJ2-5, with TRBD2 matching 8 bases. This CDR3 comprises 14 residues. After removal of 1 base from V and 4 bases from J, the junction contained 3 bases not matched to a gene. The V gene's germline CDR1 is SGHNT and CDR2 YYREEE (reference sequence).

The chain links TRBV5-1 to TRBJ2-5; 7 bases match TRBD2. With V trimmed by 3 bases and J by 2 bases, 4 bases remained unmatched. The CDR3 is made up of 14 amino acids. In germline, CDR1 is SGHRS, CDR2 YFSETQ. CDR3: CASSWGRVQETQYF. The CDR3 DNA is TGCGCCAGCAGCTGGGGGAGGGTGCAAGAGACCCAGTACTTC.

The chain links TRBV30 to TRBJ2-5; D uncertain. Germline CDR1 is GTSNPN and CDR2 is SVGIG (reference sequence). CDR3 length: 11 amino acids. Deletions cut 3 bases from V and 5 bases from J, with 7 bases between. The CDR3 spells CAWRTWETQYF. CDR3 nucleotides: TGTGCCTGGAGAACCTGGGAGACCCAGTACTTC.

This clone showed up just a few times. The chain has TRBV10-1 and TRBJ1-1; tentatively, D is TRBD1 (5 bases). V was shortened by 6 bases and J by 7 bases, with 12 bases between the two germline ends. This CDR3 is 12 amino acids long. CDR1 and CDR2 (germline): WNHNN, SYGVQD (reference sequence). CDR3 protein: CASRRPGGEAFF. Here the CDR3 DNA reads TGCGCCAGCAGACGACCGGGGGGTGAAGCTTTCTTT.

A few counts support this clone. This chain connects TRBV5-8 to TRBJ1-5, with D perhaps matching TRBD1 (6 bases). V lost 10 bases to trimming and J lost 5 bases, with 16 bases between them. Germline-derived CDR1 and CDR2 are SGHTS and YDEGEE. This CDR3 has 13 amino acids. Here the CDR3 reads CAGGGNFDQPQHF. In nucleotides, the CDR3 is TGTGCCGGAGGGGGAAATTTTGATCAGCCCCAGCATTTT. Full variable domain (outside the CDR3, taken from reference TRBV5-8 and TRBJ1-5): EAGVTQSPTHLIKTRGQQATLRCSPISGHTSVYWYQQALGLGLQFLLWYDEGEERNRGNFPPRFSGRQFPNYSSELNVNALELEDSALYLCAGGGNFDQPQHFGDGTRLSIL.

The rearrangement uses TRBV11-2 and TRBJ2-5; D is undetermined. The CDR3 loop spans 16 amino acids. Germline-derived CDR1 and CDR2 are SGHAT and FQNNGV. Trimming removed 2 bases at V and 4 bases at J, with 17 bases between. For the CDR3, the DNA is TGTGCCAGCAGCTTAAAGGGCCTTACAAGCTTAGAGACCCAGTACTTC. The encoded protein is CASSLKGLTSLETQYF.

The V gene is TRBV6-1, the J gene TRBJ1-2, with D possibly TRBD1 on 6 matching bases. Trimming took 2 bases from V and 7 from J, leaving 11 bases between them. The CDR3 length is 13 residues. Germline CDR1 and CDR2: MNHNS and SASEGT. The DNA for the CDR3 is TGTGCCAGCAGTGAAATTTCCAGGGGTGGCTACACCTTC. It translates to CASSEISRGGYTF.